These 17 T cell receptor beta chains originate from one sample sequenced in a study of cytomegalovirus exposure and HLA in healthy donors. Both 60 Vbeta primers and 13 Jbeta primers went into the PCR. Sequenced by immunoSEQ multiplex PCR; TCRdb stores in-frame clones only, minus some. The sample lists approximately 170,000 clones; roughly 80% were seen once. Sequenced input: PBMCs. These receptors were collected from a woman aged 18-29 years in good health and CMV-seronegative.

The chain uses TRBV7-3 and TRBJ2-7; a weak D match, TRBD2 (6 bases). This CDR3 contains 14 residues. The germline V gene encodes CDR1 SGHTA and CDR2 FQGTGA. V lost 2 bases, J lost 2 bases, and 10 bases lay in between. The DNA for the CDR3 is TGTGCCAGCAGCTTAGCGGGCGGGACCTACGAGCAGTACTTC. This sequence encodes CASSLAGGTYEQYF. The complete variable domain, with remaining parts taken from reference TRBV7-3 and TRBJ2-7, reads GAGVSQTPSNKVTEKGKYVELRCDPISGHTALYWYRQSLGQGPEFLIYFQGTGAADDSGLPNDRFFAVRPEGSVSTLKIQRTERGDSAVYLCASSLAGGTYEQYFGPGTRLTVT.

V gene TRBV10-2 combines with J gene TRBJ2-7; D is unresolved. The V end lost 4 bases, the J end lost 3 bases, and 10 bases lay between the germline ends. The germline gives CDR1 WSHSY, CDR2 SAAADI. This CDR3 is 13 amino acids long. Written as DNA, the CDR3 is TGCGCCAGCAGTGTTCACACACACTACGAGCAGTACTTC. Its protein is CASSVHTHYEQYF.

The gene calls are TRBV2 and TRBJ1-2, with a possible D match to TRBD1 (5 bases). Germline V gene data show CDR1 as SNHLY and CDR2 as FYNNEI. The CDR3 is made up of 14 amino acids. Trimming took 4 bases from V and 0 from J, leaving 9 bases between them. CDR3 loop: CASSVGGTNYGYTF. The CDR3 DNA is TGTGCCAGCAGTGTCGGGGGAACTAACTATGGCTACACCTTC.

CDR3 amino acids: CSVAAGYNQPQHF. Here the CDR3 DNA reads TGCAGCGTTGCCGCAGGGTATAATCAGCCCCAGCATTTT. The genes are TRBV29-1 and TRBJ1-5, with a tentative D call TRBD1 (5 bases). Germline CDR1 is SQVTM and CDR2 is ANQGSEA. Trimming pared 4 bases from V and 4 bases from J, leaving 11 bases between. The CDR3 runs 13 residues.

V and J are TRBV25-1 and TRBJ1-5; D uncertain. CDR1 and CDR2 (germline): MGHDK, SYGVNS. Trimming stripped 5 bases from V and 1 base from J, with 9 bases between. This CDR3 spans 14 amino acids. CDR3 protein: CASSPRLSNQPQHF. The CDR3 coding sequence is TGTGCCAGCAGTCCCAGATTAAGCAATCAGCCCCAGCATTTT.

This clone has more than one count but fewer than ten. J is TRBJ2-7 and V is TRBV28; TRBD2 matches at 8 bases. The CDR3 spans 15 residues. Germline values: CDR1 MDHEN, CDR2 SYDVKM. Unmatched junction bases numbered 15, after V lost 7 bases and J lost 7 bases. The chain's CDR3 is CASKGAGVFEVEQYF. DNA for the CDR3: TGTGCCAGCAAGGGAGCGGGAGTTTTTGAGGTTGAGCAGTACTTC.

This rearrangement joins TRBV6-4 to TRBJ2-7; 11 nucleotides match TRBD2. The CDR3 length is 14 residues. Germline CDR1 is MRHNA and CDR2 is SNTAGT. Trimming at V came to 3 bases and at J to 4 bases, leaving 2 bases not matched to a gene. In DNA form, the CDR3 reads TGTGCCAGCAGTGAGGGACTAGCGGATTACGAGCAGTACTTC. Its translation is CASSEGLADYEQYF.

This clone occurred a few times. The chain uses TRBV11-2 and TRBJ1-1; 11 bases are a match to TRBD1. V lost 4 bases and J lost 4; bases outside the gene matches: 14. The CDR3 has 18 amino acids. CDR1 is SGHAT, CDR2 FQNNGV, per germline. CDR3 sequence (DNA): TGTGCCAGCAGCTCATCGGGACAGGGGGGCGCTTTGGTCACTGAAGCTTTCTTT. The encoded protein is CASSSSGQGGALVTEAFF.

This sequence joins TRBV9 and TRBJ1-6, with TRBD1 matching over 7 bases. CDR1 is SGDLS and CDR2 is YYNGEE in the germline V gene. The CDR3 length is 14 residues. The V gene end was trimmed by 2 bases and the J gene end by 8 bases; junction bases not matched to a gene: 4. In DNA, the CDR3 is TGTGCCAGCAGCGTCAATACAGGGGATTCACCCCTCCACTTT. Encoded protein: CASSVNTGDSPLHF. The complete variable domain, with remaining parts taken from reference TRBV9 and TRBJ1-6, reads DSGVTQTPKHLITATGQRVTLRCSPRSGDLSVYWYQQSLDQGLQFLIQYYNGEERAKGNILERFSAQQFPDLHSELNLSSLELGDSALYFCASSVNTGDSPLHFGNGTRLTVT.

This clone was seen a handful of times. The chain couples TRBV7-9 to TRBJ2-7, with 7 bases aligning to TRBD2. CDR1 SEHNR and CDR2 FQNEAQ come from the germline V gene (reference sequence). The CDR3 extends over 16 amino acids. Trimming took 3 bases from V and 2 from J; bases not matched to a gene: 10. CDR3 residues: CASSFRPPSGTYEQYF. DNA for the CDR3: TGTGCCAGCAGCTTTCGCCCGCCTAGCGGCACCTACGAGCAGTACTTC.

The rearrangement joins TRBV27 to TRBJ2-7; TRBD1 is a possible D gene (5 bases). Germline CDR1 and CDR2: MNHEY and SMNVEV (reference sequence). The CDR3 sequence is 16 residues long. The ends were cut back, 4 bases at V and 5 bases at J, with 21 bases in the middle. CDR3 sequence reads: CASSSGRTSRPNEQYF. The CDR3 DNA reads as TGTGCCAGCAGTTCGGGCAGGACAAGCCGTCCTAACGAGCAGTACTTC.

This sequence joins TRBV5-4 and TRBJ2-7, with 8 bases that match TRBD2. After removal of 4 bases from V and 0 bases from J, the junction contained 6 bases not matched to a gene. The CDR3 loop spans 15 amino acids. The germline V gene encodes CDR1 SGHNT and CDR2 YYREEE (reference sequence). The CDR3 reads CASSGSGGSSYEQYF. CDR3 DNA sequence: TGTGCCAGCAGCGGAAGCGGGGGTAGCTCCTACGAGCAGTACTTC. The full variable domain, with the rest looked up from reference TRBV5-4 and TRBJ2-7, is ETGVTQSPTHLIKTRGQQVTLRCSSQSGHNTVSWYQQALGQGPQFIFQYYREEENGRGNFPPRFSGLQFPNYSSELNVNALELDDSALYLCASSGSGGSSYEQYFGPGTRLTVT.

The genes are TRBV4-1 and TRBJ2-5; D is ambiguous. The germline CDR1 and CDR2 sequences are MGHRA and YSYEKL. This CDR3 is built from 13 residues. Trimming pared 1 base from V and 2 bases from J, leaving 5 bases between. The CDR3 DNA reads TGCGCCAGCAGCCAAGGGGCTCAAGAGACCCAGTACTTC. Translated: CASSQGAQETQYF.

CDR3 nucleotides: TGTGCCAGCAGCAACCTACAGACAAGTTACGAGCAGTACTTC. Protein: CASSNLQTSYEQYF. V gene TRBV7-9 combines with J gene TRBJ2-7; D unresolved. V gave up 5 bases and J gave up 4 bases, with 15 bases separating them. Per the germline V gene, CDR1 is SEHNR and CDR2 is FQNEAQ (reference sequence). The CDR3 sequence is 14 residues long. The full variable domain, its missing parts supplied by reference TRBV7-9 and TRBJ2-7, is DTGVSQNPRHKITKRGQNVTFRCDPISEHNRLYWYRQTLGQGPEFLTYFQNEAQLEKSRLLSDRFSAERPKGSFSTLEIQRTEQGDSAMYLCASSNLQTSYEQYFGPGTRLTVT.

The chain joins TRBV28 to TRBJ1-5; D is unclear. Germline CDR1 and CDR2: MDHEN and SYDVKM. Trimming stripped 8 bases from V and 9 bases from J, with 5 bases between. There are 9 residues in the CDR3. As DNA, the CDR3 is TGTGCCAGCTCGTGGCCCCAGCATTTT. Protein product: CASSWPQHF.

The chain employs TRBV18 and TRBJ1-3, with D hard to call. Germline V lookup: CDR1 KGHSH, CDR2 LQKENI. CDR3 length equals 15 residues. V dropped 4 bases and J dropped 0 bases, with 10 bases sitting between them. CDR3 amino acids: CASSQETNSGNTIYF. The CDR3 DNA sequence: TGTGCCAGCTCACAGGAGACGAACTCTGGAAACACCATATATTTT.

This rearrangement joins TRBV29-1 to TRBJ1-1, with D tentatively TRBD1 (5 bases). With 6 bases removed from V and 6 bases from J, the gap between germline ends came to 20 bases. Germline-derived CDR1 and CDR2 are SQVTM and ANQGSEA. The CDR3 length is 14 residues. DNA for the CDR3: TGCAGCGTCACTACCCTACAGGATCTGTCTGAAGCTTTCTTT. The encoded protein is CSVTTLQDLSEAFF.